This T cell receptor (beta chain) was sequenced in a study of glioma-infiltrating T cells. Using RNA template, CDR3s of TCR alpha and beta were amplified with iRepertoire arm-PCR. TCRdb re-derived calls from the multiplex PCR reads in MiXCR, one entry per CDR3 protein. The sample contains some 85,000 distinct CDR3 sequences, about 23% of which appear only once. Regarding the study as a whole: Above-expected tissue-blood divergence occurred in all gliomas, most in low-grade ones.

A word on this clonotype: Its antigen is undetermined.

V lost 3 bases to trimming and J lost 6 bases, with 21 bases between them. Germline assignment: CDR1 LNHDA and CDR2 SQIVND (reference sequence). The CDR3 consists of 17 residues. The sample taken for sequencing was glioma tissue, nonneoplastic brain tissue, or PBMCs (not recorded which). This clonotype was obtained from a human donor with low-grade glioma or glioblastoma, undergoing nonglioma brain surgery, or in good health (not recorded which). The chain joins TRBV19 to TRBJ1-5; a possible D gene is TRBD1 (6 bases). In DNA form, the CDR3 reads TGTGCCAGTAGTATTTCGGCAGGGGTTGGGCACGGTCAGCCCCAGCATTTT. This sequence encodes CASSISAGVGHGQPQHF.